The T cell receptor beta chain described here comes from a study of blood T cell repertoires in COVID-19. Study in general: Whether acute or convalescent, the COVID-19 samples came from the United States, Italy and Spain. Nucleic acid was either cDNA or gDNA, and it came from T cells, B-cell-depleted T cells, or PBMCs.

The germline V and J ends were trimmed by 1 base and 10 bases, with 20 bases remaining between them. Germline-derived CDR1 and CDR2 are SGHRS and YFSETQ. The CDR3 spans 15 residues. Original processing methods: Reference gene primer amplification gave nucleated cell count estimates. Clones were read by immunoSEQ multiplex PCR, and TCRdb kept only the in-frame ones, dropping some. V and J calls and clone size are as listed in that table; D and trimming were resolved from the DNA. This table has 46,000 or so clones, 83% appearing once. This clonotype was sampled from a human donor in a cohort sampled during active COVID-19. The V gene is TRBV5-1, the J gene TRBJ1-1; possibly TRBD1 for D (6 bases). Sequences were obtained from peripheral blood. CDR3 nucleotide sequence: TGCGCCAGCAGCTTGATATTTGGGGGCGGTGAGGGAGCTTTCTTT. Amino acid sequence: CASSLIFGGGEGAFF.